Presented here are 19 T cell receptor beta chains from one specimen sequenced in a study of T cell responses to AZD1222 COVID-19 vaccine. Assay used: immunoSEQ multiplex PCR; TCRdb lists only in-frame clones, some missing. This table has around 120,000 clones, 88% appearing once. The source was peripheral blood, collected on day 0 of AZD1222 vaccination. These receptor sequences come from an adult in good health.

V gene TRBV15 combines with J gene TRBJ2-7, with a weak D call TRBD1 (5 bases). CDR1 and CDR2 (germline): LNHNV, YYDKDF (reference sequence). This CDR3 has 14 amino acids. Trimming stripped 0 bases from V and 4 bases from J, with 10 bases between. In DNA, the CDR3 is TGTGCCACCAGCAGAGAAGTTTCAGGGTACGAGCAGTACTTC. Protein product: CATSREVSGYEQYF.

The J gene is TRBJ1-2, the V gene TRBV5-1, with D possibly TRBD1 on 5 matching bases. Deletions cut 0 bases from V and 4 bases from J, with 7 bases between. Germline CDR1 is SGHRS and CDR2 is YFSETQ. There are 13 residues in the CDR3. In DNA form, the CDR3 reads TGCGCCAGCAGCTTGGGGACATCCTATGGCTACACCTTC. Translating gives CASSLGTSYGYTF.

The chain recombines TRBV7-2 with TRBJ2-7; D uncertain. Germline V CDR1 and CDR2: SGHTA, FQGNSA. CDR3 length equals 15 residues. V lost 3 bases and J 0 bases, leaving 12 bases between the germline ends. CDR3 DNA: TGTGCCAGCAGCTTGGTGGAATCGAGCTCCTACGAGCAGTACTTC. This translates into CASSLVESSSYEQYF.

This clone was observed a handful of times. The chain recombines TRBV12-3 or TRBV12-4 with TRBJ2-7, with D possibly TRBD1 on 6 matching bases. The length of the CDR3 is 10 residues. V was pared by 8 bases and J by 6 bases, with 8 bases between. In nucleotides, the CDR3 is TGTGCCAGCGGGACACCCGAGCAGTACTTC. Amino acids: CASGTPEQYF.

V and J are TRBV20-1 and TRBJ2-5; D uncertain. The CDR3 spans 12 residues. Germline-derived CDR1 and CDR2 are DFQATT and SNEGSKA (reference sequence). V lost 3 bases to trimming and J lost 2 bases, with 7 bases between them. The CDR3 loop is CSASWQQETQYF. Here the CDR3 DNA reads TGCAGTGCTAGTTGGCAGCAAGAGACCCAGTACTTC.

There are a few counts of this clone. V usage is TRBV5-8 and J usage is TRBJ2-1, with 14 bases aligning to TRBD2. The CDR3 extends over 19 amino acids. The ends lost 4 bases at V and 4 bases at J; junction bases unmatched: 13. Germline loops: CDR1 SGHTS, CDR2 YDEGEE. CDR3 loop: CASSPRPGTSGGEYNEQFF. CDR3 DNA: TGTGCCAGCAGCCCCAGACCCGGGACTAGCGGGGGCGAATACAATGAGCAGTTCTTC. The full variable domain, in which reference TRBV5-8 and TRBJ2-1 provide the parts outside the CDR3, is EAGVTQSPTHLIKTRGQQATLRCSPISGHTSVYWYQQALGLGLQFLLWYDEGEERNRGNFPPRFSGRQFPNYSSELNVNALELEDSALYLCASSPRPGTSGGEYNEQFFGPGTRLTVL.

This chain connects TRBV5-5 to TRBJ1-5; D is undetermined. Trimming cost V 4 bases and J 2 bases, with 10 bases left between them. This CDR3 has 14 residues. Per germline, CDR1 SGHKS and CDR2 YYEKEE (reference sequence). The chain's CDR3 is CASSPSRGNQPQHF. Here the CDR3 DNA reads TGTGCCAGCAGCCCCAGCCGTGGCAATCAGCCCCAGCATTTT.

The CDR3: CASSPQLAGAEYEQYF. CDR3 bases: TGTGCCAGCAGTCCTCAACTAGCGGGGGCCGAATACGAGCAGTACTTC. The chain uses TRBV27 and TRBJ2-7, with 11 bases that match TRBD2. Germline V gives CDR1 MNHEY, CDR2 SMNVEV (reference sequence). The length of the CDR3 is 16 residues. J lost 4 bases, V lost 5 bases, and 10 bases had no gene match.

The gene calls are TRBV6-5 and TRBJ1-2, with unresolved D. Germline V gene sequence: CDR1 MNHEY, CDR2 SVGAGI. The CDR3 spans 13 residues. V dropped 2 bases and J dropped 2 bases, with 6 bases sitting between them. The CDR3 loop is CASSYDGNYGYTF. In DNA, the CDR3 is TGTGCCAGCAGTTACGACGGGAACTATGGCTACACCTTC.

The chain is built from TRBV12-3 or TRBV12-4 and TRBJ2-7; D not resolved. V lost 6 bases and J lost 2, with 8 bases in between. The CDR3 contains 12 residues. Here the CDR3 reads CASSFDPYEQYF. CDR3 DNA sequence: TGTGCCAGCAGCTTTGATCCCTACGAGCAGTACTTC.

V is TRBV7-3 and J is TRBJ2-3; tentative D call: TRBD2 (7 bases). Germline CDR1 and CDR2: SGHTA and FQGTGA. The CDR3 is 15 amino acids. Trimming left V 1 base short and J 5 bases short, with 13 bases between. CDR3: CASSLRGGAVDTQYF. Written as DNA, the CDR3 is TGTGCCAGCAGCTTAAGAGGGGGGGCCGTAGATACGCAGTATTTT.

The CDR3 DNA reads as TGCAGTGCCAGTACAGTCTACGAGCAGTACTTC. Protein: CSASTVYEQYF. V usage is TRBV20-1 and J usage is TRBJ2-7, with D unclear. Trimming pared 6 bases from V and 3 bases from J, leaving 9 bases between. Germline V CDR1 and CDR2: DFQATT, SNEGSKA (reference sequence). The CDR3 has 11 amino acids.

The V call is TRBV2, the J call TRBJ2-5; D gene unclear. V lost 5 bases and J 5 bases, leaving 3 bases between the germline ends. Germline lookup yields CDR1 SNHLY and CDR2 FYNNEI. The CDR3 consists of 10 residues. CDR3 in amino acids: CASSRETQYF. CDR3 nucleotide sequence: TGTGCCAGCAGTCGGGAGACCCAGTACTTC.

The chain has TRBV6-5 and TRBJ1-3; 9 bases align to TRBD1. J gave up 9 bases and V 0 bases, and 9 bases lay outside the gene matches. This CDR3 comprises 16 residues. Germline loops: CDR1 MNHEY, CDR2 SVGAGI. The CDR3 is CASSYSGQGVSGTIYF. DNA for the CDR3: TGTGCCAGCAGTTACTCGGGACAGGGTGTGAGTGGCACCATATATTTT.

The chain is built from TRBV20-1 and TRBJ1-2; no firm D call. The germline CDR1 and CDR2 sequences are DFQATT and SNEGSKA (reference sequence). The CDR3 covers 11 residues. Trimming removed 6 bases from V and 1 base from J, with 6 bases in between. CDR3 DNA: TGCAGTGCGGAGAATAACTATGGCTACACCTTC. It is translated as CSAENNYGYTF.

The V call is TRBV7-2, the J call TRBJ2-7, with D hard to call. V shed 4 bases and J shed 2 bases, with 9 bases lying between them. This CDR3 has 13 residues. Looked up from germline, CDR1 is SGHTA and CDR2 is FQGNSA. The DNA of the CDR3 is TGTGCCAGCAGCTCCACCTCGACCTACGAGCAGTACTTC. Protein: CASSSTSTYEQYF.

The rearrangement joins TRBV6-6 to TRBJ2-7; D perhaps matches TRBD2 (6 bases). Per germline, CDR1 MNHNY and CDR2 SVGAGI (reference sequence). V lost 0 bases and J lost 2, with 8 bases in between. The CDR3 loop spans 14 amino acids. The CDR3 is CASSYSGGTYEQYF. For the CDR3, the DNA is TGTGCCAGCAGTTACTCGGGGGGTACCTACGAGCAGTACTTC.

This clone was seen only a few times. V is TRBV4-1 and J is TRBJ2-7; possibly TRBD1 for D (5 bases). The CDR3 is 13 amino acids. Trimming stripped 4 bases from V and 2 bases from J, with 9 bases between. The V gene's germline CDR1 is MGHRA and CDR2 YSYEKL. The CDR3 bases are TGCGCCAGCAGCCTACAGGAGACCTACGAGCAGTACTTC. This codes for CASSLQETYEQYF.

There are a few counts of this clone. The chain employs TRBV19 and TRBJ2-7; TRBD2 matches 7 bases. Trimming cost V 5 bases and J 7 bases; bases outside gene matches: 11. The CDR3 is 14 residues long. In germline, CDR1 is LNHDA, CDR2 SQIVND (reference sequence). The CDR3 nucleotides read TGTGCCAGTAGTCCTCGGGGGGAAGGGCGGGAGCAGTACTTC. Amino acid sequence: CASSPRGEGREQYF.